This T cell receptor beta chain was found in a study of T cell responses to AZD1222 COVID-19 vaccine. Whole-study findings and limits: Recipients of two AZD1222 doses showed rising Spike-specific TCR breadth and depth. Regions 160-218 and 743-854 dominated among vaccine-associated CD4 TCRs spanning spike.

Only in-frame clones appear in the TCRdb table, and some are missing; sequencing was by immunoSEQ multiplex PCR. This sample has approximately 82,000 clones, with 85% found just once. The CDR3 runs to 13 residues. CDR1 and CDR2 (germline): SGDLS, YYNGEE. Deletions cut 4 bases from V and 7 bases from J, with 14 bases between. In the case of this clone: Its target is not known.

The chain recombines TRBV9 with TRBJ2-5, with D perhaps TRBD1 or TRBD2 (6 bases each). The starting material was peripheral blood, obtained on day 0 of AZD1222 vaccination. The sequence came from an adult in good health. The CDR3 DNA sequence: TGTGCCAGCAGCCCACGAGGGGGGCGGACCCAGTACTTC. As protein: CASSPRGGRTQYF.